The 25 T cell receptor beta chains below come from one sample, sequenced in a study of blood T cell repertoires in COVID-19. The assay was immunoSEQ multiplex PCR, and TCRdb's table has in-frame clones only and misses some. The table records about 140,000 clones, roughly 80% of them present only once. Sequencing was carried out using peripheral blood. These receptor sequences come from a woman aged 80 or older with acute or convalescent COVID-19.

J is TRBJ1-2 and V is TRBV19; weak D call: TRBD1 (6 bases). There are 16 residues in the CDR3. Trimming pared 5 bases from V and 5 bases from J, leaving 21 bases between. Germline assignment: CDR1 LNHDA and CDR2 SQIVND (reference sequence). CDR3 amino acids: CASSSPPGGRWYGYTF. In DNA, the CDR3 is TGTGCCAGTAGTTCCCCTCCCGGGGGGCGCTGGTATGGCTACACCTTC.

The chain couples TRBV3-1 (or the pseudogene TRBV3-2) to TRBJ2-7, with 12 bases lining up with TRBD1. With 4 bases clipped from V and 6 bases from J, the junction kept 4 bases outside the gene matches. CDR3 length equals 14 residues. Germline V CDR1 and CDR2: LGHDT, YNNKEL (reference sequence). CDR3 sequence (DNA): TGTGCCAGCAGCCCGGGACAGGGGGCATTCGAGCAGTACTTC. Residues: CASSPGQGAFEQYF.

This chain joins TRBV27 and TRBJ1-6; D may be TRBD1 (5 bases). Per the germline V gene, CDR1 is MNHEY and CDR2 is SMNVEV (reference sequence). The V end was cut by 3 bases, the J end by 1 base, with 16 bases between. The CDR3 runs 18 residues. DNA for the CDR3: TGTGCCAGCAGTTTCGGGTCGCGAAGGGGATCCTATAATTCACCCCTCCACTTT. This codes for CASSFGSRRGSYNSPLHF.

This chain uses TRBV6-1 with TRBJ1-5; D is perhaps TRBD1 (6 bases). The germline gives CDR1 MNHNS, CDR2 SASEGT. The CDR3 has 16 amino acids. V was trimmed by 4 bases and J by 0 bases, leaving 13 bases between them. The CDR3 sequence is CASSALTGYSNQPQHF. DNA of the CDR3: TGTGCCAGCAGTGCCTTGACAGGATATAGCAATCAGCCCCAGCATTTT.

The chain combines TRBV27 with TRBJ2-1; the D gene is possibly TRBD1 (5 bases). Trimming removed 6 bases at V and 3 bases at J, with 15 bases between. There are 15 residues in the CDR3. The germline gives CDR1 MNHEY, CDR2 SMNVEV (reference sequence). The CDR3 DNA sequence: TGTGCCAGCAGCTTGACAGCTCCCATCTACAATGAGCAGTTCTTC. Translating gives CASSLTAPIYNEQFF.

This clone showed up just a few times. This chain joins TRBV30 and TRBJ2-7; 10 nucleotides align to TRBD1. The V segment lost 4 bases and the J segment 3 bases; nucleotides outside the gene matches: 6. This CDR3 is 14 amino acids long. Germline lookup yields CDR1 GTSNPN and CDR2 SVGIG (reference sequence). CDR3 DNA: TGTGCCTGGACGAAGACAGGGGGCTTCTACGAGCAGTACTTC. It codes for CAWTKTGGFYEQYF.

The chain carries TRBV5-6 and TRBJ2-1; 12 bases map to TRBD2. V lost 4 bases and J lost 9; bases outside the gene matches: 5. Germline CDR1 SGHDT, CDR2 YYEEEE. The CDR3 extends over 14 amino acids. The CDR3 loop is CASSPVGLAGEQFF. For the CDR3, the DNA is TGTGCCAGCAGCCCCGTGGGACTAGCGGGTGAGCAGTTCTTC.

The V and J genes are TRBV7-9 and TRBJ2-7; the match to TRBD2 covers 9 bases. Germline V CDR1 and CDR2: SEHNR, FQNEAQ (reference sequence). Trimming cost V 5 bases and J 5 bases; bases outside gene matches: 13. CDR3 length: 16 amino acids. The CDR3 DNA follows: TGTGCCAGCAGCCCCATTTGGGCGGGAGGGCCCAACGAGCAGTACTTC. Its translation is CASSPIWAGGPNEQYF.

V and J are TRBV6-5 and TRBJ1-3, with D uncertain. Per the germline V gene, CDR1 is MNHEY and CDR2 is SVGAGI. This CDR3 is built from 14 residues. The V end lost 6 bases, the J end lost 4 bases, and 13 bases lay between the germline ends. The CDR3 sequence: CASSPIYSGNTIYF. The CDR3 DNA sequence: TGTGCCAGCAGCCCGATCTATTCCGGAAACACCATATATTTT.

The V gene is TRBV5-6, the J gene TRBJ2-1, with D unclear. The CDR3 runs 13 residues. Germline V gives CDR1 SGHDT, CDR2 YYEEEE. Trimming cost V 4 bases and J 10 bases, with 15 bases left between them. The CDR3 sequence is CASSIGGGGEQFF. CDR3 nucleotides: TGTGCCAGCAGCATTGGCGGTGGTGGCGAGCAGTTCTTC.

This clone has a single count. V usage is TRBV7-9 and J usage is TRBJ2-3, with 7 bases that match TRBD2. This CDR3 contains 15 residues. Germline CDR1 SEHNR, CDR2 FQNEAQ (reference sequence). Unmatched junction bases numbered 12, after V lost 7 bases and J lost 5 bases. As DNA, the CDR3 is TGTGCCAGCAAAAGTCGGTGGGCGGGAGTAGATACGCAGTATTTT. Encoded protein: CASKSRWAGVDTQYF.

This chain links TRBV7-2 with TRBJ1-2; the D gene is possibly TRBD1 (5 bases). CDR3 length: 15 amino acids. Looked up from germline, CDR1 is SGHTA and CDR2 is FQGNSA. V gave up 5 bases and J gave up 0 bases, with 13 bases separating them. The CDR3 DNA follows: TGTGCCAGCAGCATTACCGGACAAGCTAACTATGGCTACACCTTC. This translates into CASSITGQANYGYTF. The variable domain in full, completed from reference TRBV7-2 and TRBJ1-2, reads GAGVSQSPSNKVTEKGKDVELRCDPISGHTALYWYRQSLGQGLEFLIYFQGNSAPDKSGLPSDRFSAERTGGSVSTLTIQRTQQEDSAVYLCASSITGQANYGYTFGSGTRLTVV.

This chain uses TRBV5-4 with TRBJ1-1; D not resolved. Deletions cut 0 bases from V and 6 bases from J, with 18 bases between. The CDR3 runs 16 residues. CDR1 SGHNT and CDR2 YYREEE come from the germline V gene (reference sequence). The CDR3 region is CASSLGRGNPVAEAFF. The CDR3 DNA reads TGTGCCAGCAGCTTGGGACGGGGTAATCCGGTCGCTGAAGCTTTCTTT.

The CDR3, as DNA: TGTGCCAGCAGCCAAGACGGGGTGGCCGGTCTGGCACCCCTCCACTTT. Translation gives CASSQDGVAGLAPLHF. This chain uses TRBV3-1 (or the pseudogene TRBV3-2) with TRBJ1-6; D remains ambiguous. Germline-derived CDR1 and CDR2 are LGHDT and YNNKEL (reference sequence). The V gene lost 0 bases and the J gene lost 11 bases, with 17 bases spanning the gap. The CDR3 spans 16 residues.

This chain links TRBV3-1 (or the pseudogene TRBV3-2) with TRBJ1-5; no clear D. V shed 5 bases and J shed 2 bases, with 10 bases lying between them. CDR1 is LGHDT and CDR2 is YNNKEL in the germline V gene (reference sequence). CDR3 length: 14 residues. The CDR3 is CASSGGGGNQPQHF. DNA of the CDR3: TGTGCCAGCAGCGGCGGTGGTGGCAATCAGCCCCAGCATTTT.

This clone was picked up one time. The chain couples TRBV12-3 or TRBV12-4 to TRBJ2-7, with 7 positions matching TRBD1. The CDR3 is 13 amino acids. After removal of 8 bases from V and 2 bases from J, the junction contained 6 bases not matched to a gene. The CDR3 spells CASRQGSAYEQYF. The CDR3, as DNA: TGTGCCAGCCGACAGGGTAGTGCCTACGAGCAGTACTTC.

The chain joins TRBV6-5 to TRBJ2-3; unclear D gene. Germline V gene data show CDR1 as MNHEY and CDR2 as SVGAGI. The CDR3 is 15 amino acids. V lost 5 bases and J lost 1, with 13 bases in between. The CDR3 region is CASSSPPQGTDTQYF. In DNA, the CDR3 is TGTGCCAGCAGTAGCCCCCCCCAGGGCACAGATACGCAGTATTTT.

Points on this clone: The identical CDR3 is also encoded by other nucleotide sequences in the sample. V is TRBV7-2 and J is TRBJ2-1; D possibly corresponds to TRBD2 (6 bases). The CDR3 length is 14 residues. Per germline, CDR1 SGHTA and CDR2 FQGNSA. V was trimmed by 3 bases and J by 4 bases, leaving 10 bases between them. CDR3 region: CASSLAGGYNEQFF. DNA for the CDR3: TGTGCCAGCAGCTTGGCCGGGGGTTACAATGAGCAGTTCTTC.

This clone was detected once. The gene calls are TRBV5-1 and TRBJ2-3; D call uncertain. Trimming removed 6 bases from V and 0 bases from J, with 11 bases in between. Per germline, CDR1 SGHRS and CDR2 YFSETQ. The CDR3 length is 14 residues. Here the CDR3 reads CASNLAVSTDTQYF. DNA of the CDR3: TGCGCCAGCAATCTGGCGGTTAGCACAGATACGCAGTATTTT.

This clone was detected a few times. The chain uses TRBV25-1 and TRBJ1-2; D not certain. The germline gives CDR1 MGHDK, CDR2 SYGVNS. The CDR3 is 15 residues long. V lost 4 bases to trimming and J lost 8 bases, with 20 bases between them. Written as DNA, the CDR3 is TGTGCCAGCAGTGGGTTCGGTTTCATGGCGGGGGGCTACACCTTC. Translating it yields CASSGFGFMAGGYTF.

The rearrangement uses TRBV10-1 and TRBJ2-7, with 7 bases aligning to TRBD1. The V gene's germline CDR1 is WNHNN and CDR2 SYGVQD (reference sequence). The CDR3 runs 14 residues. The trim removed 4 bases at V and 2 bases at J, leaving 5 bases unmatched. CDR3 sequence: CASSVRQGTYEQYF. The DNA of the CDR3 is TGCGCCAGCAGTGTACGACAGGGTACCTACGAGCAGTACTTC.

This clone has a handful of counts. The J gene is TRBJ1-1, the V gene TRBV7-2, with TRBD1 matching 7 bases. The CDR3 runs 11 residues. V lost 10 bases and J lost 4; bases outside the gene matches: 3. Germline V gene data show CDR1 as SGHTA and CDR2 as FQGNSA. Here the CDR3 reads CATQGGTEAFF. The CDR3 DNA sequence: TGTGCCACCCAGGGGGGCACTGAAGCTTTCTTT. Full variable domain (missing parts from reference TRBV7-2 and TRBJ1-1): GAGVSQSPSNKVTEKGKDVELRCDPISGHTALYWYRQSLGQGLEFLIYFQGNSAPDKSGLPSDRFSAERTGGSVSTLTIQRTQQEDSAVYLCATQGGTEAFFGQGTRLTVV.

The chain links TRBV28 to TRBJ1-5, with D hard to call. The CDR3 has 12 residues. The V end was cut by 4 bases, the J end by 7 bases, with 8 bases between. CDR1 and CDR2 from the germline V gene are MDHEN and SYDVKM. Written as DNA, the CDR3 is TGTGCCAGCAGTTCGACGACACAGCCCCAGCATTTT. Amino acid sequence: CASSSTTQPQHF.

The DNA for the CDR3 is TGTGCCACCTCCTGGGGCAGGGCGAACACTGAAGCTTTCTTT. It is translated as CATSWGRANTEAFF. The V call is TRBV19, the J call TRBJ1-1, with a weak D call TRBD1 (5 bases). The CDR3 extends over 14 amino acids. The germline V gene has CDR1 LNHDA and CDR2 SQIVND (reference sequence). V lost 10 bases to trimming and J lost 1 base, with 16 bases between them.

The chain employs TRBV18 and TRBJ2-6, with a tentative D call TRBD2 (5 bases). Germline V gives CDR1 KGHSH, CDR2 LQKENI. CDR3 size: 14 residues. Trimming left V 3 bases short and J 2 bases short, with 5 bases between. The chain's CDR3 is CASSPGAGANVLTF. The CDR3 DNA is TGTGCCAGCTCACCCGGGGCTGGGGCCAACGTCCTGACTTTC.